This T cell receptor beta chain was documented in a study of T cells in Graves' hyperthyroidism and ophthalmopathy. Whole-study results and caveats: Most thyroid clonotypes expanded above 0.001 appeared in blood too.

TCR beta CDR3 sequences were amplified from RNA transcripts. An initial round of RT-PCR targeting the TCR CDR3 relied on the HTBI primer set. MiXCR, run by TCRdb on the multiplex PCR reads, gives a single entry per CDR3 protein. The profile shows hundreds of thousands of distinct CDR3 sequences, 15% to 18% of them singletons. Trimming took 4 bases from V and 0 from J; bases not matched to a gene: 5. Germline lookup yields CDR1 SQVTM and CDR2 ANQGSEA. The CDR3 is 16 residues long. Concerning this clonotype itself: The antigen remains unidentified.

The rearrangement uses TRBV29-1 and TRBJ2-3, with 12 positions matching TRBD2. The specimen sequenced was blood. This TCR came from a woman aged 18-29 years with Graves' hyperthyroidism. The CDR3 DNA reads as TGCAGCGTTGCAAGACTAGCGGGAGCTAGCACAGATACGCAGTATTTT. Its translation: CSVARLAGASTDTQYF.